These T cell receptor beta chains were read from a single sample in a study of cytomegalovirus exposure and HLA in healthy donors. Assay: immunoSEQ multiplex PCR; the TCRdb copy retains only in-frame clones and omits some. This sample has about 120,000 clones, with 75% to 90% found just once. The material sequenced was PBMCs. These TCRs come from a female donor in good health and CMV-seropositive. Both conserved end residues are part of each CDR3. The D gene is left open where the match is weak. Clone size appears in some rows only: once, few, many, or a class for an expanded clone.

TRBD1,NA,TRBV7-7,TRBJ2-3,CASSLGQGASDTQYF,TGTGCCAGCAGCTTAGGACAGGGGGCTTCAGATACGCAGTATTTT
TRBD1,NA,TRBV4-2,TRBJ2-3,CASSQDRDRATDTQYF,TGTGCCAGCAGCCAAGACAGGGACAGGGCCACAGATACGCAGTATTTT
TRBD1,NA,TRBV4-1,TRBJ2-5,CASSQDNGDSTGGAETQYF,TGCGCCAGCAGCCAAGATAATGGGGACTCAACAGGGGGCGCGGAGACCCAGTACTTC
NA,NA,TRBV28,TRBJ2-3,CASRAFGDTQYF,TGTGCCAGCAGGGCCTTCGGGGATACGCAGTATTTT
NA,NA,TRBV9,TRBJ1-5,CASSYRDTNQPQHF,TGTGCCAGCAGTTACCGGGACACAAATCAGCCCCAGCATTTT
NA,once,TRBV27,TRBJ1-1,CASTQGPRWVNTEAFF,TGTGCCAGCACCCAGGGGCCCCGCTGGGTGAACACTGAAGCTTTCTTT
NA,NA,TRBV6-1,TRBJ2-5,CASSDPQGIQETQYF,TGTGCCAGCAGTGACCCCCAGGGAATCCAAGAGACCCAGTACTTC
NA,NA,TRBV29-1,TRBJ1-2,CSVDQGLDGYTF,TGCAGCGTTGACCAGGGACTTGATGGCTACACCTTC
NA,NA,TRBV7-8,TRBJ1-3,CASSGRFSGNTIYF,TGTGCCAGCAGCGGGAGGTTCTCTGGAAACACCATATATTTT
TRBD2,NA,TRBV5-1,TRBJ2-2,CATQGLAGENTGELFF,TGCGCCACCCAAGGGCTAGCGGGGGAGAACACCGGGGAGCTGTTTTTT
NA,NA,TRBV5-1,TRBJ1-2,CASSLAGNGGYTF,TGCGCCAGCAGCTTGGCGGGGAATGGTGGCTACACCTTC
NA,NA,TRBV9,TRBJ2-1,CASSDGGLSYNEQFF,TGCGCCAGCAGCGACGGGGGGCTCTCCTACAATGAGCAGTTCTTC
NA,NA,TRBV5-1,TRBJ1-1,CASSLEGAANTEAFF,TGCGCCAGCAGCTTGGAAGGGGCGGCGAACACTGAAGCTTTCTTT
TRBD1,NA,TRBV18,TRBJ1-2,CASSPPGQGAFGYTF,TGTGCCAGCTCACCACCCGGACAGGGGGCCTTCGGCTACACCTTC
TRBD2,NA,TRBV19,TRBJ2-1,CASDSGGAYNEQFF,TGTGCCAGCGATAGCGGGGGGGCCTACAATGAGCAGTTCTTC